These T cell receptor beta chains were read from a single sample in a study of tumor and adjacent non-tumor tissue in lung cancer. TCRdb recomputed calls from the multiplex PCR reads with MiXCR, one row per CDR3 protein. The sample has about 110,000 distinct CDR3 sequences, roughly three fifths seen once. What was sequenced was distant non-tumor lung tissue. The receptors here all came from a man aged 55 to 70 with non-small cell lung cancer. Each CDR3 is given with its conserved first and last residue.

v_gene	CDR3aa
TRBV24-1	CATSDPNAGHTGELFF
TRBV11-3	CGSFGLAGPDTQYF
TRBV6-2/TRBV6-3	CASSIQGTEELFF
TRBV7-8	CASSLVRLAGATYEQYF
TRBV6-6	CASSYDPGRNEQFF
TRBV20-1	CSAPVGRGRPKHF
TRBV5-6	CASSLGIRNTEAFF
TRBV11-3	CASSERAGELFF
TRBV11-1	CAKSLARGGNTEAFF
TRBV4-3	CASGQDTQYSTDTQYF
TRBV6-5	CASRPGQSGSYEQYF
TRBV5-4	CVSSFINEQFF
TRBV6-5	CVSGYATGTAYGYTF
TRBV4-1	CASSQDPGQDIDTQYF
TRBV7-9	CASSIHSGRGETQYF
TRBV11-3	CTCRRASGSSYEQYF
TRBV7-9	CASSSGTEYTNYGYTF
TRBV29-1	CSVEYVAGETHYF
TRBV6-5	CASSRGLAGANNEQFF
TRBV6-5	CSSSPTAGRTGTYEQYF
TRBV6-2/TRBV6-3	CASRTTRDRSYEQYF
TRBV11-2	CARSLGGTPFYHF
TRBV13	CASSLSIARNYGYTF
TRBV11-2	CASSQRQFEAFF
TRBV20-1	CSTSGRRTTTEAFF
TRBV11-2	CANSLDSFSGMNNEQFF
TRBV25-1	CASSGQGRNTIYF
TRBV20-1	CSTHGDSRSGANVLAF
TRBV6-2/TRBV6-3	CASSYSGSGGASLQHF
TRBV6-5	CASSSPRDPSQETQQF
TRBV20-1	CSARDLDTQYF
TRBV12-3/TRBV12-4	CASSNELASEQYF
TRBV11-2	CANRFDGLDTQYF
TRBV11-3	CASSSTGTGGLGLFF
TRBV4-1	CASSQDDGSYNEQFF
TRBV29-1	CSVEIRTSEAYNEQFF
TRBV6-5	CARSLQPGYGYTF
TRBV6-2/TRBV6-3	CASRISVVIGELFF
TRBV7-9	CASSPGQGVTNTQYF
TRBV20-1	CSARLPSYEQYF
TRBV4-1	CASSRGHTDRNTAASF
TRBV2	CASSEGRARNEKLFF
TRBV5-6	CASSGAGVSYYEQYF
TRBV28	CASSPGKGGSGYTF
TRBV29-1	CSVSDTPNTEVFF
TRBV2	CASSEGNWGTEAFF
TRBV20-1	CSARAGVLHGYTF
TRBV29-1	CSVDGGDTQYF
TRBV11-2	CADSLDGSRNEQFF
TRBV6-5	CTSSYSGSSGNAIYF
TRBV6-2/TRBV6-3	CASSLVGGTNTEAFF
TRBV6-1	CASGEGWCVVGARREKLFF
TRBV5-1	CASNKVPHEQLF
TRBV13	CASHWTGSYEQYF
TRBV12-3/TRBV12-4	CASSPSGLDDTEELFF
TRBV4-1	CASSIGTHKNTEAFF
TRBV5-1	CAISPGLAGGGHEQFF